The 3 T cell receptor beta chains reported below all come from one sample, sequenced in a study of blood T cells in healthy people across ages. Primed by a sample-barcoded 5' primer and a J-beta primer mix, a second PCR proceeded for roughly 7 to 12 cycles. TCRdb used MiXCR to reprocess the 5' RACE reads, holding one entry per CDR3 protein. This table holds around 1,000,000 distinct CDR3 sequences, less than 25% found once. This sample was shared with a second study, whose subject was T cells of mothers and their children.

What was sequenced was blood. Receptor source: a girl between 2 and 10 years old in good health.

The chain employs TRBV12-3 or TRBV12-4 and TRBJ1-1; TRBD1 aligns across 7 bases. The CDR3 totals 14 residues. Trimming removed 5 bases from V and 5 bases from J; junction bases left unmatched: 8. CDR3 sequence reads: CASSHEGARTEAFF. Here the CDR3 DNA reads TGTGCCAGCAGTCACGAGGGGGCGCGGACTGAAGCTTTCTTT.

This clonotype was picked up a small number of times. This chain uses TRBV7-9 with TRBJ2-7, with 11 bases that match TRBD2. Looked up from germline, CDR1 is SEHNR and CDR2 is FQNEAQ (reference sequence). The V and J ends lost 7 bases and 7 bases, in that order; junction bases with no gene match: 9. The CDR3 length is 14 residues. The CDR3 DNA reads TGTGCCAGCACCCTAAGGCTAGCGGGAGGAGAGCAGTACTTC. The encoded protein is CASTLRLAGGEQYF. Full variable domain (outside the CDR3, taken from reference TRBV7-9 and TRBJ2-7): DTGVSQNPRHKITKRGQNVTFRCDPISEHNRLYWYRQTLGQGPEFLTYFQNEAQLEKSRLLSDRFSAERPKGSFSTLEIQRTEQGDSAMYLCASTLRLAGGEQYFGPGTRLTVT.

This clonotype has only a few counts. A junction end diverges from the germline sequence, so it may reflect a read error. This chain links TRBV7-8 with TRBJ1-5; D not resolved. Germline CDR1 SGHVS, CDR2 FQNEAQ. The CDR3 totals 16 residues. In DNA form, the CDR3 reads TGTGCCAGCAGCCTCAGCAGTGTGCTCTCTAATCAGCCCCTGCATTTT. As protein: CASSLSSVLSNQPLHF. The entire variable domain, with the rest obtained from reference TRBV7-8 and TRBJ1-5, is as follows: GAGVSQSPRYKVAKRGQDVALRCDPISGHVSLFWYQQALGQGPEFLTYFQNEAQLDKSGLPSDRFFAERPEGSVSTLKIQRTQQEDSAVYLCASSLSSVLSNQPLHFGDGTRLSIL.